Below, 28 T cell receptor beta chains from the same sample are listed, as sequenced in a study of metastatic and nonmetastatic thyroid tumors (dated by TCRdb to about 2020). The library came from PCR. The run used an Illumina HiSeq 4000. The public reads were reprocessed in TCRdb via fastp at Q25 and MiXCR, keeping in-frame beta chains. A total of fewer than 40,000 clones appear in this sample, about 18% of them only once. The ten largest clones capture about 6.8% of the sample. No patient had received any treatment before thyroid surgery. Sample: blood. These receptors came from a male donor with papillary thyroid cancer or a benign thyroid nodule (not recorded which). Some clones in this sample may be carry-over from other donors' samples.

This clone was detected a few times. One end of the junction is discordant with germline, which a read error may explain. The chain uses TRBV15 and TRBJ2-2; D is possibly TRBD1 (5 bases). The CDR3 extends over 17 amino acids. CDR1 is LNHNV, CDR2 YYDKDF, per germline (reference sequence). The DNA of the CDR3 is TGTGCCACCATCAGAGATTTCAGGGTCGCGAACACCGGGGAGCTGTTTTTT. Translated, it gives CATIRDFRVANTGELFF.

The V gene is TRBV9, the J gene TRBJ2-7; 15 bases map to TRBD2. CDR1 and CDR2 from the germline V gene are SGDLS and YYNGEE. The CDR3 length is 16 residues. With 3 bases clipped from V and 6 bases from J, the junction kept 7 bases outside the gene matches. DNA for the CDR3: TGTGCCAGCAGCGACATCGGGACTAGCGGGAGGAGCGAGCAGTACTTC. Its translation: CASSDIGTSGRSEQYF.

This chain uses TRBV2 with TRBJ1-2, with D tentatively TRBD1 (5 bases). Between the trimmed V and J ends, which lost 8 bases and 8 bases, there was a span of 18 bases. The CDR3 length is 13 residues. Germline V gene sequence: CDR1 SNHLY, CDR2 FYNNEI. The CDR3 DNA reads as TGTGCCAGCGAGGACGGGGCGGTCGGGGGCTACACCTTC. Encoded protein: CASEDGAVGGYTF.

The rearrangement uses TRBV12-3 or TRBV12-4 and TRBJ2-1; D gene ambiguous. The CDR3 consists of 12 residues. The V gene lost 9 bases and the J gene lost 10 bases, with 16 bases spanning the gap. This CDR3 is CARSPTTPEQFF. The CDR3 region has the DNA TGTGCCAGAAGTCCCACCACACCAGAGCAGTTCTTC.

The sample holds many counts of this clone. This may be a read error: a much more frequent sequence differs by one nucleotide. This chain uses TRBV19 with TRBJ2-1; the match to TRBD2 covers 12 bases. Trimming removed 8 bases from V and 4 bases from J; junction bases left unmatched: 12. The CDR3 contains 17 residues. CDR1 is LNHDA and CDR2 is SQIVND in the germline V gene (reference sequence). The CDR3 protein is CASGTPRTSGIYNEQFF. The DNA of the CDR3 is TGTGCCAGTGGTACTCCCCGGACTAGCGGGATTTACAATGAGCAGTTCTTC.

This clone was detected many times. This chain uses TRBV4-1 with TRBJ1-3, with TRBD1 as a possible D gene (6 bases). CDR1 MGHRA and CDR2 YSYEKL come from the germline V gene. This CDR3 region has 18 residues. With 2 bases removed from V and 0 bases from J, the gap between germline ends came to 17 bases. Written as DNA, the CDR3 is TGCGCCAGCAGCCAACGGGAACAGGGTCAGCTCTCTGGAAACACCATATATTTT. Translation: CASSQREQGQLSGNTIYF.

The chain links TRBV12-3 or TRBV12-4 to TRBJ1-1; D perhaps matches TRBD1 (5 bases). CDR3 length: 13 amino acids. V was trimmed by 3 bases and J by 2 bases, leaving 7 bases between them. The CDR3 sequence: CASSFRENTEAFF. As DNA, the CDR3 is TGTGCCAGCAGTTTCAGGGAAAACACTGAAGCTTTCTTT.

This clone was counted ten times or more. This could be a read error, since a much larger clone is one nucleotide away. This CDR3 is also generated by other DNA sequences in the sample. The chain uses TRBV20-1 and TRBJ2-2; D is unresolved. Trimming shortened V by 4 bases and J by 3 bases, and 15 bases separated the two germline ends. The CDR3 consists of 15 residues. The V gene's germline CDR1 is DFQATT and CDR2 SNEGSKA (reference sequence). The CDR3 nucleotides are TGCAGTGCTAAGGACGGTGCCCATCACACCGGGGAGCTGTTTTTT. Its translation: CSAKDGAHHTGELFF.

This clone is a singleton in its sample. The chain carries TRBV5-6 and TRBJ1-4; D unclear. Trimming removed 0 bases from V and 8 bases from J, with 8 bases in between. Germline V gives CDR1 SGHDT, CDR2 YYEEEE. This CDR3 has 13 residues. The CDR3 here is CASSLASGEKLFF. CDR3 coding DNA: TGTGCCAGCAGCTTGGCTTCTGGGGAAAAACTGTTTTTT.

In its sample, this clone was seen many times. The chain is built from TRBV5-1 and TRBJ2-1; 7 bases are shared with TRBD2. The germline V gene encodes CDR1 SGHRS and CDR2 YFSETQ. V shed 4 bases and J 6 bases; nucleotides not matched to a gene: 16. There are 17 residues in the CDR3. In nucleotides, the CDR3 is TGCGCCAGCAGCCCAAATCCGGGCGGGAGAGCCAGCAATGAGCAGTTCTTC. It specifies CASSPNPGGRASNEQFF.

The CDR3 DNA is TGTGCCAGCAGCTCAGGGACTGTGTACCAAGATACCCAGTACTTC. Translation gives CASSSGTVYQDTQYF. This sequence joins TRBV7-8 and TRBJ2-7, with D tentatively TRBD2 (6 bases). V lost 4 bases to trimming and J lost 10 bases, with 23 bases between them. CDR3 length: 15 residues. Germline V gene data show CDR1 as SGHVS and CDR2 as FQNEAQ. Based on the CDR3 plus reference TRBV7-8 and TRBJ2-7, the full variable domain is GAGVSQSPRYKVAKRGQDVALRCDPISGHVSLFWYQQALGQGPEFLTYFQNEAQLDKSGLPSDRFFAERPEGSVSTLKIQRTQQEDSAVYLCASSSGTVYQDTQYFGPGTRLTVT.

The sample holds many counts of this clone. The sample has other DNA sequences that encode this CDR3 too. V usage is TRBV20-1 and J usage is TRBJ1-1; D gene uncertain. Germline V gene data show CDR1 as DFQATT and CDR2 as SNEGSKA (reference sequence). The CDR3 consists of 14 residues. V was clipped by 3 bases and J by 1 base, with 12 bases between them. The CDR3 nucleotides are TGCAGTGCTAGGTTGAACCTCGGGAACACTGAAGCTTTCTTT. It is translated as CSARLNLGNTEAFF.

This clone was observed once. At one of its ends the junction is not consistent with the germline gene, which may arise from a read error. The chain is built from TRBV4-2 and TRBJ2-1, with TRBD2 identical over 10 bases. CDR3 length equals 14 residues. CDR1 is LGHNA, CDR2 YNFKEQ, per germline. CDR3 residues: CASSQDLEAGGPRF. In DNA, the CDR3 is TGTGCCAGCAGCCAAGATCTTGAAGCGGGAGGGCCGCGCTTC.

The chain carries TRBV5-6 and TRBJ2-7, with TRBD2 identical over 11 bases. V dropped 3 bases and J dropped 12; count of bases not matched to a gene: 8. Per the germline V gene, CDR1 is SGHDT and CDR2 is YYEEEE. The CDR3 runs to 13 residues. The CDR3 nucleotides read TGTGCCAGCAGCTCCGGACTAGCGGGCTTATCGTACTTC. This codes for CASSSGLAGLSYF.

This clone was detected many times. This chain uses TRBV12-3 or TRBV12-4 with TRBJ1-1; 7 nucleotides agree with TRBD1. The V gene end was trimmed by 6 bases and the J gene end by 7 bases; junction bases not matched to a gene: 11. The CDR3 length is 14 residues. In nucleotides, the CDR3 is TGTGCCAGCAGCTACCCGGGACAGCAAAATGAAGCTTTCTTT. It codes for CASSYPGQQNEAFF.

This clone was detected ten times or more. DNA of the CDR3: TGTGCCAGCTCGATCCAAGCGGAGGAAGAGACCCAGTACTTC. Protein: CASSIQAEEETQYF. This chain connects TRBV18 to TRBJ2-5; possibly TRBD2 for D (5 bases). The V end lost 6 bases, the J end lost 3 bases, and 14 bases lay between the germline ends. The CDR3 is made up of 14 amino acids. Germline V gene sequence: CDR1 KGHSH, CDR2 LQKENI.

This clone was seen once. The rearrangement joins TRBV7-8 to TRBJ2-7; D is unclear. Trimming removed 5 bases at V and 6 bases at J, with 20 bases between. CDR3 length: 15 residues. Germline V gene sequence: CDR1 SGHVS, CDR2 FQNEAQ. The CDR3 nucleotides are TGTGCCAGCAGCACTAAACGAGTGGGGTTTCGCGAGCAGTACTTC. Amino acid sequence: CASSTKRVGFREQYF.

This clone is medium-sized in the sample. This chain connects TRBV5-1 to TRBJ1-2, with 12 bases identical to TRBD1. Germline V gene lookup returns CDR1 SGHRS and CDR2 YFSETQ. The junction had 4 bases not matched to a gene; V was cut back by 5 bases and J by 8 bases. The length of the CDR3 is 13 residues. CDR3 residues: CASSPGTGGGYTF. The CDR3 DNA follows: TGCGCCAGCAGTCCCGGGACAGGGGGCGGCTACACCTTC.

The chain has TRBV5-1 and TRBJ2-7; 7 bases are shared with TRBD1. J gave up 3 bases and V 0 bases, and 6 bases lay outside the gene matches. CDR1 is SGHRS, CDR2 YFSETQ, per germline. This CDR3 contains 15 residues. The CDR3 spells CASSLVLGQSYEQYF. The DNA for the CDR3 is TGCGCCAGCAGCTTGGTCTTGGGACAGAGCTACGAGCAGTACTTC.

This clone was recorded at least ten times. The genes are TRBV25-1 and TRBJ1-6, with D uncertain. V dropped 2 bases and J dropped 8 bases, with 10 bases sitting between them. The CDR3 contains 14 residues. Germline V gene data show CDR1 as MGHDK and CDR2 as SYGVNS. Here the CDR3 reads CASSEPGKDSPLHF. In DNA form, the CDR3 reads TGTGCCAGCAGTGAACCAGGAAAGGATTCACCCCTCCACTTT.

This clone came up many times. The CDR3, as DNA: TGTGCCAGCAGCACCATCCCGGGACAGGGGACCCACGAGCAGTACTTC. It specifies CASSTIPGQGTHEQYF. The chain uses TRBV6-1 and TRBJ2-7, with 10 bases matching TRBD1. V lost 6 bases and J lost 5; bases outside the gene matches: 13. This CDR3 spans 16 amino acids. Germline assignment: CDR1 MNHNS and CDR2 SASEGT.

CDR3 in amino acids: CASGWQGVNEQFF. In DNA form, the CDR3 reads TGCGCCAGCGGTTGGCAGGGGGTGAATGAGCAGTTCTTC. The V and J genes are TRBV5-1 and TRBJ2-1, with 7 bases lining up with TRBD1. This CDR3 has 13 amino acids. Germline lookup yields CDR1 SGHRS and CDR2 YFSETQ. The trim removed 7 bases at V and 7 bases at J, leaving 8 bases unmatched. Complete variable domain (other parts from reference TRBV5-1 and TRBJ2-1): KAGVTQTPRYLIKTRGQQVTLSCSPISGHRSVSWYQQTPGQGLQFLFEYFSETQRNKGNFPGRFSGRQFSNSRSEMNVSTLELGDSALYLCASGWQGVNEQFFGPGTRLTVL.

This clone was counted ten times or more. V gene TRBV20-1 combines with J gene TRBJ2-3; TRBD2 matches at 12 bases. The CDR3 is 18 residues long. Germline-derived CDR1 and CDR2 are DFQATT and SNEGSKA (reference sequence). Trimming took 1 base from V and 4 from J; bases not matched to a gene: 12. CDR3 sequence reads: CSARGLRPSGGAADTQYF. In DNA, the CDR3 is TGCAGTGCTAGAGGCCTCCGTCCTAGCGGGGGGGCGGCAGATACGCAGTATTTT.

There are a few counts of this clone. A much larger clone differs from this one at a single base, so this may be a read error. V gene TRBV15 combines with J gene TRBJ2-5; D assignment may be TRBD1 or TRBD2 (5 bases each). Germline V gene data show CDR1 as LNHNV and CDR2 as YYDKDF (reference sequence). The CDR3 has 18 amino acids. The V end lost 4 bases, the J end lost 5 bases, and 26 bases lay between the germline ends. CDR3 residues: CATSKIRTYSLGGETQYF. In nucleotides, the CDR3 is TGTGCCACCAGCAAAATAAGGACGTACTCTCTTGGGGGTGAGACCCAGTACTTC.

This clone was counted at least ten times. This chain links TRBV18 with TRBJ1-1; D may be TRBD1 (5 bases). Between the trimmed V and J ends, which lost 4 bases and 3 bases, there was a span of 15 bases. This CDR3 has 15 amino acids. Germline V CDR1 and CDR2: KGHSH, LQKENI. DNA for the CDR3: TGTGCCAGCTCACTCCTTGGGGGGGATCACACTGAAGCTTTCTTT. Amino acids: CASSLLGGDHTEAFF.

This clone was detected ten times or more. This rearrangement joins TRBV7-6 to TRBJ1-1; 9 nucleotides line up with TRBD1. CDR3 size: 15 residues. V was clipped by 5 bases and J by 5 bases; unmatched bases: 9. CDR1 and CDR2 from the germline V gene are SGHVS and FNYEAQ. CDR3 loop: CASSPGTGRGTEAFF. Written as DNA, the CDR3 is TGTGCCAGCAGCCCAGGGACAGGGAGGGGAACTGAAGCTTTCTTT.

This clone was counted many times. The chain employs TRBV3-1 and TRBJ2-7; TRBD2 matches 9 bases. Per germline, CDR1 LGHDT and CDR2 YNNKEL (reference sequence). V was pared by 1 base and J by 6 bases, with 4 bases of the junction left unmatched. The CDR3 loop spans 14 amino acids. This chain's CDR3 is CASSQVSGSGEQYF. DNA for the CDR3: TGTGCCAGCAGCCAAGTTAGCGGGAGCGGCGAGCAGTACTTC.

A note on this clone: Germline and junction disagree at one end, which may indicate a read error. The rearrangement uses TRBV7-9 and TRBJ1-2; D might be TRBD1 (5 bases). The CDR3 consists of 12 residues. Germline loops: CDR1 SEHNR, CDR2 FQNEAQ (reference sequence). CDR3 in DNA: TGTGCCGGCAGCTTATACGGGGGTGGCTACACCTTC. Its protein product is CAGSLYGGGYTF.